Here is one T cell receptor beta chain with its context. Its specificity is unknown. The CDR3 is 14 residues long. With 8 bases clipped from V and 3 bases from J, the junction kept 8 bases outside the gene matches. CDR1 is MDHEN and CDR2 is SYDVKM in the germline V gene. This specimen comes from a study of T-cell reconstitution after alpha-beta-depleted transplantation in children. Study results and caveats: One year after transplant, T-cell counts and diversity came mostly from newly produced T cells. Alpha-beta T cells about two months after transplant reportedly derived from several hundred expanded graft clones.

Preparation of the TCRbeta library was carried out with unique molecular identifiers. TCRdb re-called the PCR reads with MiXCR, one entry per CDR3 protein. Of tens of thousands of distinct CDR3 sequences listed, 12% to 15% are singletons. V gene TRBV28 combines with J gene TRBJ2-7, with 9 nucleotides matching TRBD1. This sample comprised PBMCs, mostly from graft donor cells, obtained 180 days after TCRalphabeta/CD19-depleted stem cell transplant. This receptor was taken from a male patient aged 2 to 10 who had a stem cell transplant for acute lymphoblastic leukemia, so the T cells may come from the graft donor. The CDR3 loop is CASSTGGGIYEQYF. DNA for the CDR3: TGTGCCAGCTCGACAGGGGGGGGAATCTACGAGCAGTACTTC.